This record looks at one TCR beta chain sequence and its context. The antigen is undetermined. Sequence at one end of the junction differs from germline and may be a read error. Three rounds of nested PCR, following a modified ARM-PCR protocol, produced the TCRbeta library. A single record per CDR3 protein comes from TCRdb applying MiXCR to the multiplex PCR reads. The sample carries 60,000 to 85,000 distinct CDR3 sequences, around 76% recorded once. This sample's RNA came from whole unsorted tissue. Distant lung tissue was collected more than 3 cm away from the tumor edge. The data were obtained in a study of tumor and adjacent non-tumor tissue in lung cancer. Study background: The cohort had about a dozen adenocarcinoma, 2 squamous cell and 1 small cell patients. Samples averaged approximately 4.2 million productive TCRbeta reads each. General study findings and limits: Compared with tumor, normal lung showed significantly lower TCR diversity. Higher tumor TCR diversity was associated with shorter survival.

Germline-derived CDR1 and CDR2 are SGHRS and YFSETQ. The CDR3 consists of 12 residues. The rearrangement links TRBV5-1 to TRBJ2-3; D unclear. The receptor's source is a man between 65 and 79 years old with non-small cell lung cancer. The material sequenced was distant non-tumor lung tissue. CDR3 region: CASSLSPDKQYF. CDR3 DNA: TGCGCCAGCAGCTTGAGCCCAGATAAGCAGTATTTT.